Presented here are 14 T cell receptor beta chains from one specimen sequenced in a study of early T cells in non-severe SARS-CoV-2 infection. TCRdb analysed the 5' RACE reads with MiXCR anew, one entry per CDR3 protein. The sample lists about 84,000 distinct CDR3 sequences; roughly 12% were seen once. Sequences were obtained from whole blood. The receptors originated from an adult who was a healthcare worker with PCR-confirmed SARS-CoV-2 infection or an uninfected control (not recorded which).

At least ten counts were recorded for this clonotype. CDR3 in DNA: TGTGCCAGCGGGTGGTGGGATTCACCCCTCCACTTT. Its protein product is CASGWWDSPLHF. The chain couples TRBV2 to TRBJ1-6; D is unresolved. The germline V gene encodes CDR1 SNHLY and CDR2 FYNNEI. Trimming cost V 8 bases and J 8 bases, with 10 bases left between them. The CDR3 totals 12 residues.

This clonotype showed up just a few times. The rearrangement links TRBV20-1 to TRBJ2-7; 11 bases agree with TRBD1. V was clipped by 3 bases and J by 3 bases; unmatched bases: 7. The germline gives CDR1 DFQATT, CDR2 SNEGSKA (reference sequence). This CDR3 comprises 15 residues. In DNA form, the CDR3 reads TGCAGTGCTAGCCCATCGGGACAGGGGGACTACGAGCAGTACTTC. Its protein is CSASPSGQGDYEQYF.

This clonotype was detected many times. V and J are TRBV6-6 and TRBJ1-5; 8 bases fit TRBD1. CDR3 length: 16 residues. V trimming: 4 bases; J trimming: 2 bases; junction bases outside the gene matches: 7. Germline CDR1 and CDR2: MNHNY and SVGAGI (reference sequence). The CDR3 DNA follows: TGTGCCAGCAGTTCCAGACAGGGGCTTGGCAATCAGCCCCAGCATTTT. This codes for CASSSRQGLGNQPQHF.

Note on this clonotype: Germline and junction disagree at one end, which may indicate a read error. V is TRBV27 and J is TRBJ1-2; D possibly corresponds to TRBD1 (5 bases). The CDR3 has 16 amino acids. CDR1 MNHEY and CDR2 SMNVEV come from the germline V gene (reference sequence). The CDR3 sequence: CANSSTGTGLSTGYTF. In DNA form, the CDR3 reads TGTGCCAACAGTTCAACCGGGACCGGCCTGTCGACGGGCTACACCTTC.

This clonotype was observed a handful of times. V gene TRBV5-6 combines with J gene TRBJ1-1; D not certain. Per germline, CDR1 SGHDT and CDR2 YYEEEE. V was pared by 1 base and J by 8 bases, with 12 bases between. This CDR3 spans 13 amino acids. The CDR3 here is CASSLSGPSEAFF. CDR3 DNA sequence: TGTGCCAGCAGCTTGTCCGGCCCTTCAGAAGCTTTCTTT. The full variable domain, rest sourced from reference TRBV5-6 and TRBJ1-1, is DAGVTQSPTHLIKTRGQQVTLRCSPKSGHDTVSWYQQALGQGPQFIFQYYEEEERQRGNFPDRFSGHQFPNYSSELNVNALLLGDSALYLCASSLSGPSEAFFGQGTRLTVV.

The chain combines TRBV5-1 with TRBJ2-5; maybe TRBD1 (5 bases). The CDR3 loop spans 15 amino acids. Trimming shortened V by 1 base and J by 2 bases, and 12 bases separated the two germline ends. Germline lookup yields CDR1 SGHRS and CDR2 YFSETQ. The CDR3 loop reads CASSLWGSHQETQYF. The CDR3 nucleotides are TGCGCCAGCAGCTTGTGGGGCAGCCATCAAGAGACCCAGTACTTC. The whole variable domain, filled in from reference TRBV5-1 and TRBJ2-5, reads KAGVTQTPRYLIKTRGQQVTLSCSPISGHRSVSWYQQTPGQGLQFLFEYFSETQRNKGNFPGRFSGRQFSNSRSEMNVSTLELGDSALYLCASSLWGSHQETQYFGPGTRLLVL.

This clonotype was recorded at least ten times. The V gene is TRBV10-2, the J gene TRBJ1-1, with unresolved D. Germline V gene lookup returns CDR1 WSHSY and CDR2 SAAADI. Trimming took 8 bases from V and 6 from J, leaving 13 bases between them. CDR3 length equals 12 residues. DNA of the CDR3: TGCGCCAGCTATAGAGGGCGTTCTGAAGCTTTCTTT. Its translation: CASYRGRSEAFF.

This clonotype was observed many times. In nucleotides, the CDR3 is TGTGCCAGCAGCACAGGGACAAACTCCTACAATGAGCAGTTCTTC. This encodes CASSTGTNSYNEQFF. The chain is built from TRBV9 and TRBJ2-1, with a possible D match to TRBD1 (6 bases). Germline CDR1 reads SGDLS; CDR2 reads YYNGEE. The CDR3 sequence is 15 residues long. Trimming cost V 4 bases and J 0 bases, with 11 bases left between them. Using reference TRBV9 and TRBJ2-1 for the parts outside the CDR3, the full variable domain is DSGVTQTPKHLITATGQRVTLRCSPRSGDLSVYWYQQSLDQGLQFLIQYYNGEERAKGNILERFSAQQFPDLHSELNLSSLELGDSALYFCASSTGTNSYNEQFFGPGTRLTVL.

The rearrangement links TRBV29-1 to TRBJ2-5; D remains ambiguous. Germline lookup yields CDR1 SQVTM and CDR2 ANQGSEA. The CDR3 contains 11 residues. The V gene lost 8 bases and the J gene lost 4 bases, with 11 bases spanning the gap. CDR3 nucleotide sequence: TGCAGCTATCTCGACGGAGAGACCCAGTACTTC. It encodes CSYLDGETQYF. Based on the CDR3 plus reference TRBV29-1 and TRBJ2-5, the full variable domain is SAVISQKPSRDICQRGTSLTIQCQVDSQVTMMFWYRQQPGQSLTLIATANQGSEATYESGFVIDKFPISRPNLTFSTLTVSNMSPEDSSIYLCSYLDGETQYFGPGTRLLVL.

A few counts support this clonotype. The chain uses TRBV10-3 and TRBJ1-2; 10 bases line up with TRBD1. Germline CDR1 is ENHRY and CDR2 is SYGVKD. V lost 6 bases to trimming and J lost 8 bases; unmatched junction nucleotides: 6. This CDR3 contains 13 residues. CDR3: CAISTGTGVGYTF. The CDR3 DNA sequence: TGTGCCATCAGCACCGGGACAGGGGTAGGCTACACCTTC.

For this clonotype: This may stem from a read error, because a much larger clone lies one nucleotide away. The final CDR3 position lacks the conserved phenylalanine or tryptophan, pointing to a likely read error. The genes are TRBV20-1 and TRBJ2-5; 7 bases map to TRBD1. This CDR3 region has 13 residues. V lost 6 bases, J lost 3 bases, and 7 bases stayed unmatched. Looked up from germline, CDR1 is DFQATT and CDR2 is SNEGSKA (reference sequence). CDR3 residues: CSAETGWKETQYY. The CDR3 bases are TGCAGTGCCGAGACAGGGTGGAAAGAGACCCAGTACTAC.

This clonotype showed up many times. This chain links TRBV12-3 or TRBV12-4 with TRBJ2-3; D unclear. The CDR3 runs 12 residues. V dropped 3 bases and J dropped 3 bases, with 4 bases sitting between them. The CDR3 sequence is CASSLLTDTQYF. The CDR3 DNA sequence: TGTGCCAGCAGTTTGCTTACAGATACGCAGTATTTT.

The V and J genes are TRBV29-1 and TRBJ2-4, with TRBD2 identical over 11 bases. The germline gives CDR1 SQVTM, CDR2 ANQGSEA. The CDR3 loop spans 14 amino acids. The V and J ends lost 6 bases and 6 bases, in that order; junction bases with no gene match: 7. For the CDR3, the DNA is TGCAGCGTCGAGATAGCGGGAGGGCTAAACATTCAGTACTTC. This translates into CSVEIAGGLNIQYF.

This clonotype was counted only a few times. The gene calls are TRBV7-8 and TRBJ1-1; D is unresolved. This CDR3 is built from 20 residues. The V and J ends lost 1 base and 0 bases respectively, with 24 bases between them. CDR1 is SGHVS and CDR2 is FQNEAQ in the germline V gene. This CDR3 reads CASSLGLPEPVEPMNTEAFF. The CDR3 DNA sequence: TGTGCCAGCAGCTTAGGCCTACCTGAACCAGTTGAACCTATGAACACTGAAGCTTTCTTT.